Following are 16 T cell receptor beta chains from one sample sequenced in a study of PD-1 blockade in mismatch repair-deficient tumors. Sequencing was performed with immunoSEQ multiplex PCR; in TCRdb, only in-frame clones are kept and a portion is missing. The table includes over 75,000 clones, roughly 80% detected once. The sample consisted of peripheral blood, taken 12 weeks after starting pembrolizumab. All receptors derive from an adult with mismatch repair-deficient cancer.

The V gene is TRBV9, the J gene TRBJ2-3, with 9 bases matching TRBD2. The CDR3 has 16 amino acids. V was pared by 0 bases and J by 3 bases, with 5 bases of the junction left unmatched. The germline V gene has CDR1 SGDLS and CDR2 YYNGEE. CDR3 protein: CASSVGIAGVTDTQYF. The CDR3 DNA reads TGTGCCAGCAGCGTAGGGATAGCGGGAGTGACAGATACGCAGTATTTT.

V usage is TRBV25-1 and J usage is TRBJ1-4; 10 nucleotides agree with TRBD1. This CDR3 has 15 residues. Trimming cost V 4 bases and J 7 bases; bases outside gene matches: 6. CDR1 and CDR2 from the germline V gene are MGHDK and SYGVNS. CDR3 in amino acids: CASSGPTGGGEKLFF. For the CDR3, the DNA is TGTGCCAGCAGTGGCCCGACAGGGGGCGGTGAAAAACTGTTTTTT.

The chain combines TRBV7-3 with TRBJ2-7; D remains unclear. Germline V gene lookup returns CDR1 SGHTA and CDR2 FQGTGA. V was pared by 2 bases and J by 4 bases, with 12 bases between. The CDR3 has 14 amino acids. The CDR3 region is CASSLVDNRYEQYF. The CDR3 DNA reads as TGTGCCAGCAGCTTAGTGGATAACCGGTACGAGCAGTACTTC.

V gene TRBV9 combines with J gene TRBJ2-2; 8 positions match TRBD2. The CDR3 is made up of 16 amino acids. CDR1 is SGDLS, CDR2 YYNGEE, per germline. V trimming: 4 bases; J trimming: 9 bases; junction bases outside the gene matches: 14. The CDR3 DNA reads as TGTGCCAGCAGCCCCCCGGGTTTAGCGGGATTGAGGGAGCTGTTTTTT. Translating it yields CASSPPGLAGLRELFF. Variable domain in full (rest from reference TRBV9 and TRBJ2-2): DSGVTQTPKHLITATGQRVTLRCSPRSGDLSVYWYQQSLDQGLQFLIQYYNGEERAKGNILERFSAQQFPDLHSELNLSSLELGDSALYFCASSPPGLAGLRELFFGEGSRLTVL.

This clone was recorded only once. The V call is TRBV7-2, the J call TRBJ1-1; 7 nucleotides match TRBD1. The CDR3 spans 13 residues. V was pared by 5 bases and J by 4 bases, with 4 bases of the junction left unmatched. The V gene's germline CDR1 is SGHTA and CDR2 FQGNSA. Here the CDR3 reads CASSLRQGTEAFF. The DNA for the CDR3 is TGTGCCAGCAGCCTACGACAGGGCACTGAAGCTTTCTTT.

The genes are TRBV5-1 and TRBJ2-3, with TRBD2 matching over 9 bases. This CDR3 comprises 15 residues. The V segment lost 1 base and the J segment 0 bases; nucleotides outside the gene matches: 0. Germline CDR1 is SGHRS and CDR2 is YFSETQ. The CDR3 DNA reads as TGCGCCAGCAGCTTGACTAGCGGGAGCACAGATACGCAGTATTTT. Translated, it gives CASSLTSGSTDTQYF. Combining the CDR3 with reference TRBV5-1 and TRBJ2-3 gives the whole variable domain KAGVTQTPRYLIKTRGQQVTLSCSPISGHRSVSWYQQTPGQGLQFLFEYFSETQRNKGNFPGRFSGRQFSNSRSEMNVSTLELGDSALYLCASSLTSGSTDTQYFGPGTRLTVL.

In this sample, this clone turned up once. The J gene is TRBJ2-1, the V gene TRBV6-1; 7 nucleotides match TRBD2. J lost 9 bases, V lost 5 bases, and 7 bases had no gene match. Per the germline V gene, CDR1 is MNHNS and CDR2 is SASEGT. This CDR3 has 13 residues. The DNA of the CDR3 is TGTGCCAGCAGTCTGGGGCGGGAGCGTGAGCAGTTCTTC. Translating gives CASSLGREREQFF.

V is TRBV6-5 and J is TRBJ2-7; 9 bases fit TRBD1. V lost 5 bases to trimming and J lost 2 bases; unmatched junction nucleotides: 4. The length of the CDR3 is 14 residues. From germline, CDR1 is MNHEY and CDR2 SVGAGI. CDR3 DNA sequence: TGTGCCAGCAGTCGACAGGGGGGAACCTACGAGCAGTACTTC. Translation: CASSRQGGTYEQYF.

This clone was seen a handful of times. V gene TRBV7-3 combines with J gene TRBJ2-2; D unresolved. V was cut by 6 bases and J by 5 bases, with 13 bases left in between. The CDR3 has 14 amino acids. The germline gives CDR1 SGHTA, CDR2 FQGTGA. The CDR3 protein is CASRPNRWTGELFF. The CDR3 nucleotides read TGTGCCAGCAGACCTAACCGTTGGACCGGGGAGCTGTTTTTT.

The genes are TRBV30 and TRBJ2-3; 9 nucleotides line up with TRBD1. V lost 3 bases, J lost 4 bases, and 5 bases stayed unmatched. Germline loops: CDR1 GTSNPN, CDR2 SVGIG (reference sequence). CDR3 length: 14 residues. The DNA of the CDR3 is TGTGCCTGGAGAGGGACAGGGAATCCAGATACGCAGTATTTT. Its translation: CAWRGTGNPDTQYF.

CDR3 residues: CASSLGTVNTEAFF. Here the CDR3 DNA reads TGTGCCAGTAGTCTAGGGACAGTGAACACTGAAGCTTTCTTT. J is TRBJ1-1 and V is TRBV19, with TRBD1 matching 7 bases. V shed 5 bases and J 0 bases; nucleotides not matched to a gene: 3. The CDR3 is 14 amino acids. Germline CDR1 reads LNHDA; CDR2 reads SQIVND (reference sequence).

The V gene is TRBV19, the J gene TRBJ1-2; D remains ambiguous. CDR1 LNHDA and CDR2 SQIVND come from the germline V gene (reference sequence). The V and J ends lost 6 bases and 6 bases respectively, with 20 bases between them. This CDR3 contains 15 residues. For the CDR3, the DNA is TGTGCCAGTAGGGCTGACACCAGTTCAGACGATGGCTACACCTTC. Translating it yields CASRADTSSDDGYTF.

The gene calls are TRBV13 and TRBJ2-7; TRBD1 is a possible D gene (6 bases). The germline V gene has CDR1 PRHDT and CDR2 FYEKMQ (reference sequence). Trimming took 5 bases from V and 2 from J, leaving 13 bases between them. The CDR3 runs to 14 residues. The CDR3 loop is CASSIWTDPYEQYF. DNA for the CDR3: TGTGCCAGCAGCATCTGGACAGACCCCTACGAGCAGTACTTC.

This chain joins TRBV7-6 and TRBJ2-1, with a tentative D call TRBD2 (6 bases). Germline CDR1 is SGHVS and CDR2 is FNYEAQ. V lost 1 base and J 6 bases, leaving 16 bases between the germline ends. The CDR3 spans 16 residues. The CDR3 sequence is CASSLGDSEPFNEQFF. The CDR3 DNA is TGTGCCAGCAGCTTAGGGGACTCAGAGCCCTTCAATGAGCAGTTCTTC.

The CDR3 DNA is TGCGCCAGCAGCCAAGACTCAGGGCCCCGGAATGAGCAGTTCTTC. Protein product: CASSQDSGPRNEQFF. The J gene is TRBJ2-1, the V gene TRBV4-3; a weak D match, TRBD1 (5 bases). CDR3 length: 15 residues. V was clipped by 0 bases and J by 7 bases, with 13 bases between them. Germline V gene data show CDR1 as LGHNA and CDR2 as YSLEER.

The chain employs TRBV19 and TRBJ1-3; 7 nucleotides agree with TRBD1. The germline gives CDR1 LNHDA, CDR2 SQIVND (reference sequence). V lost 4 bases, J lost 2 bases, and 2 bases stayed unmatched. The CDR3 contains 14 residues. The CDR3 spells CASSTGQTGNTIYF. CDR3 in DNA: TGTGCCAGTAGTACGGGACAGACTGGAAACACCATATATTTT.